The source of this TCR beta chain is a study of T cells in Graves' hyperthyroidism and ophthalmopathy (dated by TCRdb to between 2018 and 2021). In terms of the full investigation: A discovery cohort of around 98 patients, about 44 with Graves' ophthalmopathy and approximately 55 with stable Graves' hyperthyroidism, was used to find distinguishing TCR V-J signatures. Prospective prediction of ophthalmopathy was tested in an independent validation cohort of approximately 18 hyperthyroidism patients and roughly 16 patients who later progressed to ophthalmopathy. The approximately 98 discovery patients were randomly divided into training and test sets at a 7:3 ratio. Thyroid tissue and blood T-cell repertoires from six Graves' hyperthyroidism patients were also compared in the study. Following sampling, methimazole starting at 30 mg daily was given to hyperthyroidism patients, and high-dose intravenous methylprednisolone was given to ophthalmopathy patients. The paper describes TCR Vbeta CDR3 sequencing of about 140 peripheral blood samples, made up of about 40 ophthalmopathy patients, over 70 hyperthyroidism patients and about 17 progressor patients.

This clonotype appeared many times. Its antigen has not been determined. Base qualities were left out, and no much larger clone turns up one base away. Patients with uncontrolled infections, other autoimmune diseases, pregnancy or lactation were excluded. Diagnoses were based on clinical symptoms, serum thyroxine and TRAb, thyroid ultrasound and orbital computed tomography. Total RNA was extracted with Trizol reagent, and quality was checked on an Agilent 2100 Bioanalyzer. Amplification of TCR beta CDR3 regions was carried out from RNA transcripts. The TCR CDR3 was subjected to a first round of RT-PCR using the HTBI primer set and the Qiagen OneStep RT-PCR kit. The libraries were constructed in a second round of multiplex PCR and then size-selected and purified. Paired-end sequencing of the libraries was performed with 100 bp reads on an Illumina HiSeq2000. Concerning the study's data processing: SOAPnuke was used to process the raw data, with reads discarded if the reads contained adapters or uncalled bases, had a mean Phred below 15, or lacked an exact constant-primer or identifier match. COPE v1.2.5 was used to merge the high-quality paired reads, and each unique nucleotide sequence was defined as a clonotype. Clonotypes were aligned to IMGT TRBV, TRBD and TRBJ reference segments using MiTCR v1.1. The analysis included only V-J combinations with a frequency above 0.0001, which together covered around 99% of the repertoires. A TCS score was defined as the ratio of F50 (clonal expansion) to E x V (chaos), with BLOSUM62-based TCRdist applied between CDR3 peptides within each V-J. Welch's t-statistics and random forest reduced 500 to 650 V-J features to around 14, which were used in a naive Bayes classifier (R e1071). Thyroid-blood repertoire similarity was quantified with the Morisita-Horn index. TCRdb reanalyzed the raw reads on its own, using fastp at Q25 for trimming and MiXCR for clone calling, and kept in-frame beta chains. Duplicate CDR3 protein sequences are folded into a single record with the most common DNA and genes. The V and J calls reflect TCRdb's pipeline rather than the authors' work. The sample yields more than 550,000 distinct CDR3 sequences; 45% were counted once. The biggest ten clones account for less than 9% of the sample.

Results and caveats for the whole study, not just this receptor: Ophthalmopathy was separated from stable hyperthyroidism by a 13 V-J signature model, with around 90% sensitivity and roughly 81% specificity obtained in cross-validation and 80%/75% obtained in testing. No statistical method was used to fix the sample size in advance, and group allocation was not hidden from the investigators. Blood samples also contained most of the expanded thyroid clonotypes (frequency above 0.001), which suggests that blood repertoires may reflect thyroid immune responses. In validation, the model predicted progression to ophthalmopathy a median of approximately 6.6 months before onset, with roughly 68% sensitivity and almost 75% specificity.

The CDR3 numbers 16 residues from cysteine through phenylalanine. Just CDR3 DNA is preserved here, 48 bases in frame from base 1. For CDR1 and CDR2, the germline V gene (reference sequence) lists SEHNR and FQNEAQ. The V end loses 1 base and the J end loses 0 bases, and a stretch of 12 bases separates them. Here the chain combines TRBV7-9 and TRBJ1-2, with no reliable assignment of the D segment. Sequenced sample: peripheral blood or thyroid tissue (not recorded which). The TCR sequence derives from an adult man with Graves' disease, either hyperthyroidism or ophthalmopathy (not recorded which). The DNA sequence is as follows: TGTGCCAGCAGCTTAGTGGTCGGCAGTCCTAACTATGGCTACACCTTC. Its protein product is CASSLVVGSPNYGYTF. The variable domain in full, with residues beyond the CDR3 obtained from the reference TRBV7-9 and TRBJ1-2 genes, is DTGVSQNPRHKITKRGQNVTFRCDPISEHNRLYWYRQTLGQGPEFLTYFQNEAQLEKSRLLSDRFSAERPKGSFSTLEIQRTEQGDSAMYLCASSLVVGSPNYGYTFGSGTRLTVV.